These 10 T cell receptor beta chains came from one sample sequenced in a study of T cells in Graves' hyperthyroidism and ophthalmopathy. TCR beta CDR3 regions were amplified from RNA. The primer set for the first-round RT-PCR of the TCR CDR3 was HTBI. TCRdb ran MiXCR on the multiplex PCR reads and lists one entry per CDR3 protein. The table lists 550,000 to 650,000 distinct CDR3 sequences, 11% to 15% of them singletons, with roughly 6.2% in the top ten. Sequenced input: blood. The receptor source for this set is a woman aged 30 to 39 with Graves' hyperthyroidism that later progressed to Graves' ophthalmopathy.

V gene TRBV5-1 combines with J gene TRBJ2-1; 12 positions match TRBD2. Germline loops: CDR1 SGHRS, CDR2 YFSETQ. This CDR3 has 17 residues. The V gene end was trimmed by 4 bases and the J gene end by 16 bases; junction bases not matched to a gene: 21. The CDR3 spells CASSPQGLAGGLDSHFF. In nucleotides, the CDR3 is TGCGCCAGCAGCCCCCAAGGCCTAGCGGGAGGGCTGGATAGCCACTTCTTC.

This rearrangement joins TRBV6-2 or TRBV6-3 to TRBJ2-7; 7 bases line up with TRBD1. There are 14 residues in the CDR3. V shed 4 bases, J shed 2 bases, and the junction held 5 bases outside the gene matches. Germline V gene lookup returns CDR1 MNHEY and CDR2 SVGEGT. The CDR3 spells CASSSSGGPYEQYF. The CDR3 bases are TGTGCCAGCAGTTCATCAGGGGGACCCTACGAGCAGTACTTC.

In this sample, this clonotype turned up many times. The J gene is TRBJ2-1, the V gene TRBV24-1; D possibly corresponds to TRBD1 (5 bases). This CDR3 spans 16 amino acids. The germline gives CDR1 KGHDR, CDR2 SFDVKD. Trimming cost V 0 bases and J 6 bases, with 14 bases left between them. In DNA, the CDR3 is TGTGCCACCAGTGATTTGCGGGTCGACAGTGGCAATGAGCAGTTCTTC. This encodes CATSDLRVDSGNEQFF.

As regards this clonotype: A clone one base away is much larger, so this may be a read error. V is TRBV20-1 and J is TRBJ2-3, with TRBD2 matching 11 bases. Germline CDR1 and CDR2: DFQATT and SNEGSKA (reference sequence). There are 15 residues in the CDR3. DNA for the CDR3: TGCAGTGCCGGGAGGACTAGCGGGTACACAGATATGCAGTATTTT. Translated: CSAGRTSGYTDMQYF.

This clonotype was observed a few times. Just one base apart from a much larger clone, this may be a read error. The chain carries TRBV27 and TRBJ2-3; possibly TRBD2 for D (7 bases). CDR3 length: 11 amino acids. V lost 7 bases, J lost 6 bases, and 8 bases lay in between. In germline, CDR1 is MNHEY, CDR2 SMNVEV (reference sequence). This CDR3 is CASKGGDTQYF. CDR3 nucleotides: TGTGCCAGCAAGGGGGGGGATACGCAGTATTTT.

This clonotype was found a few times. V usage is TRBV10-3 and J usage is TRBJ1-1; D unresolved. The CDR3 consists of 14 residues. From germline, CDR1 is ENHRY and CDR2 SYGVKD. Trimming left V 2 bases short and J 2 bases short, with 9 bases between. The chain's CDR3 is CAISETGSNTEAFF. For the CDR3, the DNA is TGTGCCATCAGTGAGACCGGGAGTAACACTGAAGCTTTCTTT.

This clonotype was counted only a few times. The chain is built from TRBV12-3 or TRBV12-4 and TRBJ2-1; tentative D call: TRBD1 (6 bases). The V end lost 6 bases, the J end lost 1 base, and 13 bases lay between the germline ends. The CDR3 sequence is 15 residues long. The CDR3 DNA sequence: TGTGCCAGCAGCCTGAGTGGGACATCCTACAATGAGCAGTTCTTC. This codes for CASSLSGTSYNEQFF.

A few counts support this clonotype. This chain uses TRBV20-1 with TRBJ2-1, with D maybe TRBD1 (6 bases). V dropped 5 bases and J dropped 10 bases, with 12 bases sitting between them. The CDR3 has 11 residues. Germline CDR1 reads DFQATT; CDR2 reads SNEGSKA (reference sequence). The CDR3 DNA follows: TGCAGTGCTGTCCAGGGGCGGGAGCAGTTCTTC. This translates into CSAVQGREQFF.

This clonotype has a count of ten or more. CDR3 amino acids: CASSLDIRTGRLGEQFF. CDR3 DNA: TGTGCCAGCAGCTTAGATATAAGGACAGGGAGACTGGGTGAGCAGTTCTTC. This chain connects TRBV11-3 to TRBJ2-1; 8 bases map to TRBD1. Germline CDR1 reads SGHNT; CDR2 reads YENEEA. The trim removed 0 bases at V and 9 bases at J, leaving 13 bases unmatched. The CDR3 is 17 residues long. Based on the CDR3 plus reference TRBV11-3 and TRBJ2-1, the full variable domain is EAGVVQSPRYKIIEKKQPVAFWCNPISGHNTLYWYLQNLGQGPELLIRYENEEAVDDSQLPKDRFSAERLKGVDSTLKIQPAELGDSAVYLCASSLDIRTGRLGEQFFGPGTRLTVL.

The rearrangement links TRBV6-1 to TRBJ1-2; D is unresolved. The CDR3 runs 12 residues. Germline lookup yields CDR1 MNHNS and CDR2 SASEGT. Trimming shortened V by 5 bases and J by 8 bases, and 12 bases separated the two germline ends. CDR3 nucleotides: TGTGCCAGCAGTTTAGCGCCTTGGGGCTACACCTTC. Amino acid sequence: CASSLAPWGYTF.